The entry below describes one T cell receptor (beta chain). The data were taken from a study of technical replicates of blood from a handful of donors. This CDR3 is built from 15 residues. Germline values: CDR1 SGDLS, CDR2 YYNGEE. The ends lost 3 bases at V and 2 bases at J; junction bases unmatched: 5. Data came from immunoSEQ multiplex PCR; TCRdb stores just in-frame clones and leaves some out. Of fewer than 75,000 clones listed, just over 90% are singletons. The rearrangement uses TRBV9 and TRBJ1-5; 7 bases match TRBD1. The receptor was isolated from a human donor in good health. The source material was T cells isolated from PBMCs. The CDR3 protein is CASSDDRERNQPQHF. CDR3 bases: TGTGCCAGCAGCGACGACAGGGAACGCAATCAGCCCCAGCATTTT.